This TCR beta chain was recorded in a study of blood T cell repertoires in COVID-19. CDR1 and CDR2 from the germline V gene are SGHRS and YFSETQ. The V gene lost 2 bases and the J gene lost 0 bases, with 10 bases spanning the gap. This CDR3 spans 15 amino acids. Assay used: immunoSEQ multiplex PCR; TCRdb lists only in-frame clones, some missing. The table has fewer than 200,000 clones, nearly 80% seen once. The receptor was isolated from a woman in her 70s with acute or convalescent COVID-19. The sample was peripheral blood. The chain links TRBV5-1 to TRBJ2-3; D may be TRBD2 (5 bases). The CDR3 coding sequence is TGCGCCAGCAGCTTCGAGGGATTTAGCACAGATACGCAGTATTTT. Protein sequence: CASSFEGFSTDTQYF.